Following are 29 T cell receptor beta chains from one sample sequenced in a study of blood T cells in healthy people across ages. A second PCR of 7 to 11 cycles used a sample-barcoded 5' primer and a J-beta primer mix. TCRdb called the 5' RACE reads again in MiXCR, with one record for every CDR3 protein. The repertoire holds under 1,100,000 distinct CDR3 sequences, with approximately 26% as singletons. The same sample was also used in a study of T cells of mothers and their children.

Sequenced sample: blood. The receptor set was obtained from a girl between 2 and 10 years old in good health.

The chain uses TRBV7-9 and TRBJ2-5; a weak D match, TRBD1 (6 bases). With the DNA end fitting TRBJ2-7 better, the J assignment may be wrong. In germline, CDR1 is SEHNR, CDR2 FQNEAQ (reference sequence). CDR3 size: 17 residues. The CDR3 sequence: CASSLPRRTVLGDEQYF. CDR3 DNA sequence: TGTGCCAGCAGCTTACCGCGACGGACAGTATTAGGGGACGAGCAGTACTTC.

This clonotype was observed a few times. This rearrangement joins TRBV2 to TRBJ1-1, with 7 bases lining up with TRBD1. Germline lookup yields CDR1 SNHLY and CDR2 FYNNEI. Trimming cost V 6 bases and J 6 bases; bases outside gene matches: 10. CDR3 length: 14 amino acids. The CDR3 spells CASSLPGTASEAFF. CDR3 coding DNA: TGTGCCAGCAGCCTCCCCGGGACAGCCTCTGAAGCTTTCTTT.

This clonotype was seen a handful of times. The junction differs from germline at one of its ends, possibly a read error. The chain joins TRBV7-7 to TRBJ2-2; D might be TRBD2 (5 bases). The V gene's germline CDR1 is SSHAT and CDR2 FNYEAQ (reference sequence). This CDR3 is built from 13 residues. CDR3 sequence reads: CASSPTKAGELFF. DNA for the CDR3: TGTGCTAGCAGTCCGACAAAGGCCGGGGAGTTGTTTTTT.

V gene TRBV5-6 combines with J gene TRBJ2-5; 8 bases line up with TRBD2. The CDR3 sequence is 15 residues long. Germline assignment: CDR1 SGHDT and CDR2 YYEEEE. The V gene end was trimmed by 0 bases and the J gene end by 3 bases; junction bases not matched to a gene: 4. The CDR3 loop is CASSLELAEEETQYF. CDR3 nucleotide sequence: TGTGCCAGCAGCTTGGAACTAGCGGAAGAAGAGACCCAGTACTTC.

On this clonotype: At one boundary the junction diverges from the germline segment, which might be a read error. This chain links TRBV7-7 with TRBJ1-1, with a possible D match to TRBD1 (6 bases). CDR1 is SSHAT, CDR2 FNYEAQ, per germline (reference sequence). The CDR3 covers 13 residues. In nucleotides, the CDR3 is TGTGCTAGCAGCTTTTGGGGGCGAGATGAAGCTTTCTTT. This encodes CASSFWGRDEAFF.

The J gene is TRBJ2-5, the V gene TRBV7-9; 11 positions agree with TRBD2. Germline trimming cut 5 bases from V and 5 bases from J; bases unmatched to any gene: 4. This CDR3 spans 14 amino acids. The germline CDR1 and CDR2 sequences are SEHNR and FQNEAQ (reference sequence). The CDR3 reads CASSTGLAAETQYF. The CDR3, as DNA: TGTGCCAGCAGCACGGGACTAGCGGCGGAGACCCAGTACTTC. Full variable domain (missing parts from reference TRBV7-9 and TRBJ2-5): DTGVSQNPRHKITKRGQNVTFRCDPISEHNRLYWYRQTLGQGPEFLTYFQNEAQLEKSRLLSDRFSAERPKGSFSTLEIQRTEQGDSAMYLCASSTGLAAETQYFGPGTRLLVL.

J is TRBJ1-3 and V is TRBV9; D gene unclear. In germline, CDR1 is SGDLS, CDR2 YYNGEE. The V end was cut by 3 bases, the J end by 0 bases, with 7 bases between. This CDR3 region has 14 residues. CDR3 residues: CASSEEYSGNTIYF. CDR3 bases: TGTGCCAGCAGCGAGGAATACTCTGGAAACACCATATATTTT.

This clonotype was detected a few times. The chain employs TRBV7-8 and TRBJ2-7; no clear D. CDR1 and CDR2 from the germline V gene are SGHVS and FQNEAQ. This CDR3 contains 17 residues. The germline V and J ends were trimmed by 2 bases and 3 bases, with 20 bases remaining between them. CDR3 sequence reads: CASSLFSGGLPVYEQYF. The CDR3 nucleotides are TGTGCCAGCAGCTTATTTTCCGGTGGGCTACCAGTCTACGAGCAGTACTTC.

This clonotype was counted a few times. The gene calls are TRBV10-3 and TRBJ2-7; 10 nucleotides align to TRBD1. The germline V gene has CDR1 ENHRY and CDR2 SYGVKD. The trim removed 7 bases at V and 5 bases at J, leaving 5 bases unmatched. This CDR3 spans 13 amino acids. CDR3 region: CAIMVDRGNEQYF. The CDR3 region has the DNA TGTGCCATCATGGTGGACAGGGGGAACGAGCAGTACTTC.

The chain links TRBV28 to TRBJ1-6, with D possibly being TRBD1 (6 bases). The germline V gene has CDR1 MDHEN and CDR2 SYDVKM. CDR3 length: 14 amino acids. V lost 6 bases to trimming and J lost 8 bases, with 14 bases between them. CDR3 sequence reads: CASRSQGMHSPLHF. The CDR3 bases are TGTGCCAGCAGATCCCAGGGGATGCATTCACCCCTCCACTTT.

The rearrangement joins TRBV5-4 to TRBJ1-1; a weak D match, TRBD1 (5 bases). V lost 6 bases to trimming and J lost 11 bases, with 14 bases between them. This CDR3 is 11 amino acids long. Looked up from germline, CDR1 is SGHNT and CDR2 is YYREEE (reference sequence). CDR3: CASTPWGEAFF. In DNA, the CDR3 is TGTGCCAGCACCCCATGGGGCGAGGCTTTCTTT. The entire variable domain, with the rest obtained from reference TRBV5-4 and TRBJ1-1, is as follows: ETGVTQSPTHLIKTRGQQVTLRCSSQSGHNTVSWYQQALGQGPQFIFQYYREEENGRGNFPPRFSGLQFPNYSSELNVNALELDDSALYLCASTPWGEAFFGQGTRLTVV.

The chain joins TRBV6-1 to TRBJ2-1; perhaps TRBD1 as D (6 bases). Per the germline V gene, CDR1 is MNHNS and CDR2 is SASEGT. Trimming took off 4 bases at V and 6 bases at J, with 16 bases between the two ends. This CDR3 comprises 15 residues. CDR3 sequence: CASSALKDSPNEQFF. DNA for the CDR3: TGTGCCAGCAGTGCCCTAAAGGACAGTCCCAATGAGCAGTTCTTC.

The V gene is TRBV5-1, the J gene TRBJ2-7, with TRBD2 matching 9 bases. This CDR3 region has 17 residues. The germline CDR1 and CDR2 sequences are SGHRS and YFSETQ. Trimming removed 0 bases from V and 2 bases from J; junction bases left unmatched: 9. The CDR3 DNA sequence: TGCGCCAGCAGCTTGGGAACTAGCGGGCCCAACCCCTACGAGCAGTACTTC. Its translation is CASSLGTSGPNPYEQYF.

This clonotype appeared a few times. The chain joins TRBV13 to TRBJ2-5; possibly TRBD1 or TRBD2 for D (5 bases each). V gave up 0 bases and J gave up 4 bases, with 12 bases separating them. Germline lookup yields CDR1 PRHDT and CDR2 FYEKMQ (reference sequence). There are 15 residues in the CDR3. The CDR3 is CASSLGVGEVETQYF. CDR3 nucleotides: TGTGCCAGCAGCTTAGGAGTGGGGGAAGTAGAGACCCAGTACTTC.

The sample holds a few counts of this clonotype. The chain has TRBV20-1 and TRBJ2-6, with 7 positions matching TRBD2. Unmatched junction bases numbered 11, after V lost 3 bases and J lost 0 bases. The CDR3 contains 18 residues. Per germline, CDR1 DFQATT and CDR2 SNEGSKA (reference sequence). The CDR3 sequence: CSASPITSVYSGANVLTF. CDR3 DNA: TGCAGTGCTAGTCCGATTACTAGCGTCTACTCTGGGGCCAACGTCCTGACTTTC.

This sequence joins TRBV11-2 and TRBJ2-3; no definite D call. The CDR3 spans 17 residues. V gave up 5 bases and J gave up 0 bases, with 18 bases separating them. Germline V gene sequence: CDR1 SGHAT, CDR2 FQNNGV. DNA for the CDR3: TGTGCCAGCAGCCCCGACACTTTTACGATAAGCACAGATACGCAGTATTTT. It encodes CASSPDTFTISTDTQYF.

The chain is built from TRBV4-1 and TRBJ2-7; 12 bases are shared with TRBD2. Per the germline V gene, CDR1 is MGHRA and CDR2 is YSYEKL. The V gene end was trimmed by 4 bases and the J gene end by 12 bases; junction bases not matched to a gene: 16. The CDR3 covers 16 residues. CDR3 DNA: TGCGCCAGCAGCCCGGGACTAGCGGGTACCTCCTACGTGGCGTACTTC. Translating it yields CASSPGLAGTSYVAYF.

V gene TRBV6-5 combines with J gene TRBJ2-7, with 8 bases identical to TRBD1. This CDR3 contains 14 residues. Per germline, CDR1 MNHEY and CDR2 SVGAGI. V dropped 2 bases and J dropped 7; count of bases not matched to a gene: 7. CDR3 bases: TGTGCCAGCAGTTACGTCCAGGGGGCGAGGGAGCAGTACTTC. This translates into CASSYVQGAREQYF.

This chain uses TRBV29-1 with TRBJ1-1; unclear D gene. V lost 4 bases and J 4 bases, leaving 10 bases between the germline ends. Germline CDR1 and CDR2: SQVTM and ANQGSEA. The CDR3 sequence is 12 residues long. The CDR3 DNA reads TGCAGCGTTGGTTCCGGTCTCACTGAAGCTTTCTTT. Protein sequence: CSVGSGLTEAFF.

The gene calls are TRBV27 and TRBJ1-2, with D uncertain. The V gene lost 6 bases and the J gene lost 0 bases, with 8 bases spanning the gap. The germline CDR1 and CDR2 sequences are MNHEY and SMNVEV (reference sequence). The CDR3 totals 13 residues. The CDR3 spells CASRSEANYGYTF. The CDR3 bases are TGTGCCAGCAGATCCGAAGCTAACTATGGCTACACCTTC.

This clonotype showed up just a few times. V usage is TRBV6-1 and J usage is TRBJ2-1, with no clear D. The J call is uncertain, as TRBJ2-5 better fits the DNA end. CDR1 is MNHNS and CDR2 is SASEGT in the germline V gene. The CDR3 is 17 residues long. The CDR3, as DNA: TGTGCCAGCAGTGATCAACATATTGGCCTACTTCAAGAGACCCAGTACTTC. Its translation: CASSDQHIGLLQETQYF.

This chain joins TRBV7-9 and TRBJ1-2, with 7 nucleotides matching TRBD1. The CDR3 totals 15 residues. The germline V gene has CDR1 SEHNR and CDR2 FQNEAQ (reference sequence). With V trimmed by 5 bases and J by 3 bases, 9 bases remained unmatched. The CDR3 loop reads CASSVWEGGYYGYTF. The CDR3 DNA sequence: TGTGCCAGCAGCGTTTGGGAAGGGGGCTACTATGGCTACACCTTC.

This clonotype was counted only a few times. As DNA, the CDR3 is TGCGCCAGCAGCCAAGTTAGTCAGGGGGCCGATGAAGCTTTCTTT. Amino acids: CASSQVSQGADEAFF. The gene calls are TRBV4-1 and TRBJ1-1; 8 nucleotides agree with TRBD1. The CDR3 contains 15 residues. From germline, CDR1 is MGHRA and CDR2 YSYEKL. V trimming: 1 base; J trimming: 7 bases; junction bases outside the gene matches: 8.

There are a few counts of this clonotype. This chain joins TRBV6-6 and TRBJ2-1; 7 positions agree with TRBD1. V shed 6 bases, J shed 10 bases, and the junction held 18 bases outside the gene matches. In germline, CDR1 is MNHNY, CDR2 SVGAGI (reference sequence). The CDR3 runs 16 residues. The CDR3 is CASRVFRDRAEGEQFF. The CDR3 DNA sequence: TGTGCCAGCAGAGTATTCCGGGACAGAGCAGAGGGGGAGCAGTTCTTC.

In this sample, this clonotype turned up a few times. V gene TRBV12-3 or TRBV12-4 combines with J gene TRBJ1-4; no clear D gene. The CDR3 is made up of 16 amino acids. Trimming pared 7 bases from V and 4 bases from J, leaving 19 bases between. CDR3 nucleotide sequence: TGTGCCAGCACCCTAACCGGGAACCAACTTAATGAAAAACTGTTTTTT. Protein sequence: CASTLTGNQLNEKLFF.

The chain uses TRBV12-3 or TRBV12-4 and TRBJ2-5; D is uncertain. The CDR3 totals 14 residues. V was pared by 3 bases and J by 4 bases, with 12 bases between. The CDR3 DNA reads as TGTGCCAGCAGTTTTTTGGGGTCGGCAGAGACCCAGTACTTC. Protein product: CASSFLGSAETQYF.

This clonotype was detected ten times or more. The chain couples TRBV20-1 to TRBJ2-3, with unresolved D. From germline, CDR1 is DFQATT and CDR2 SNEGSKA (reference sequence). The CDR3 extends over 10 amino acids. Trimming cost V 8 bases and J 5 bases, with 8 bases left between them. The CDR3 coding sequence is TGCAGTCCTGTCGAAGATACGCAGTATTTT. It encodes CSPVEDTQYF.

V and J are TRBV28 and TRBJ2-5; 10 bases line up with TRBD2. The CDR3 has 13 amino acids. The trim removed 7 bases at V and 3 bases at J, leaving 2 bases unmatched. Germline V lookup: CDR1 MDHEN, CDR2 SYDVKM. The CDR3 protein is CASKREGKETQYF. CDR3 DNA sequence: TGTGCCAGCAAGCGGGAGGGAAAAGAGACCCAGTACTTC. The whole variable domain, filled in from reference TRBV28 and TRBJ2-5, reads DVKVTQSSRYLVKRTGEKVFLECVQDMDHENMFWYRQDPGLGLRLIYFSYDVKMKEKGDIPEGYSVSREKKERFSLILESASTNQTSMYLCASKREGKETQYFGPGTRLLVL.

In its sample, this clonotype was seen a few times. This chain joins TRBV10-2 and TRBJ2-3, with 7 bases fitting TRBD1. Looked up from germline, CDR1 is WSHSY and CDR2 is SAAADI. The ends lost 2 bases at V and 0 bases at J; junction bases unmatched: 5. The CDR3 is 16 residues long. CDR3: CASSERTGYSTDTQYF. CDR3 coding DNA: TGCGCCAGCAGTGAGAGGACAGGTTATAGCACAGATACGCAGTATTTT.